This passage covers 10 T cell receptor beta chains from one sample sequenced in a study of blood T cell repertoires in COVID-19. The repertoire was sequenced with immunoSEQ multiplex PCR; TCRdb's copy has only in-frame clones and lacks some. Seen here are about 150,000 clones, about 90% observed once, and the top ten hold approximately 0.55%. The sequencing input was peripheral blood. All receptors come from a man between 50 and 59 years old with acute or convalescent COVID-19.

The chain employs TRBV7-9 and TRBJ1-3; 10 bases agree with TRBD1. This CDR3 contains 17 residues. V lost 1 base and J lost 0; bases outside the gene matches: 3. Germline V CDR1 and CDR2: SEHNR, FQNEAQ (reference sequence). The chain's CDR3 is CASSLGQGASSGNTIYF. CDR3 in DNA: TGTGCCAGCAGCTTAGGACAGGGGGCCTCCTCTGGAAACACCATATATTTT.

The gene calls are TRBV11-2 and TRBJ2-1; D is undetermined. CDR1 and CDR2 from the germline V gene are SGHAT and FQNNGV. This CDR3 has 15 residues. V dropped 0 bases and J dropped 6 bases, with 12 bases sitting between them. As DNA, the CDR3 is TGTGCCAGCAGCTTAGATAGGAGCTTGAGCAATGAGCAGTTCTTC. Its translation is CASSLDRSLSNEQFF.

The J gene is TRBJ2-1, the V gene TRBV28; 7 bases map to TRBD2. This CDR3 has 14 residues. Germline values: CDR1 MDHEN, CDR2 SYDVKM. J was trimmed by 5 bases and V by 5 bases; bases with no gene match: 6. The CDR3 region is CASSPAGINNEQFF. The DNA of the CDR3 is TGTGCCAGCAGTCCAGCGGGGATTAACAATGAGCAGTTCTTC. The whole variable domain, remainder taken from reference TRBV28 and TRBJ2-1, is DVKVTQSSRYLVKRTGEKVFLECVQDMDHENMFWYRQDPGLGLRLIYFSYDVKMKEKGDIPEGYSVSREKKERFSLILESASTNQTSMYLCASSPAGINNEQFFGPGTRLTVL.

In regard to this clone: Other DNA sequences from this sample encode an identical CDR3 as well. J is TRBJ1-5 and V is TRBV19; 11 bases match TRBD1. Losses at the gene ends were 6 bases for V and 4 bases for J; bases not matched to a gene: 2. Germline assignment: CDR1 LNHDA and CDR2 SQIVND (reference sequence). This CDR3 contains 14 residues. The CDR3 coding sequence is TGTGCCAGTAGAGGGACAGGGGGAAATCAGCCCCAGCATTTT. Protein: CASRGTGGNQPQHF. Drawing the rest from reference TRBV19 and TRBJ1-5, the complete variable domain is DGGITQSPKYLFRKEGQNVTLSCEQNLNHDAMYWYRQDPGQGLRLIYYSQIVNDFQKGDIAEGYSVSREKKESFPLTVTSAQKNPTAFYLCASRGTGGNQPQHFGDGTRLSIL.

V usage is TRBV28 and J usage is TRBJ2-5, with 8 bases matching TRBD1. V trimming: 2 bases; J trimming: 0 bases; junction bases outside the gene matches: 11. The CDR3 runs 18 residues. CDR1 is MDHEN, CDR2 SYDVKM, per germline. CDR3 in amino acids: CASSLDRGPYKYQETQYF. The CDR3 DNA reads TGTGCCAGCAGTTTAGACAGGGGCCCGTATAAGTACCAAGAGACCCAGTACTTC.

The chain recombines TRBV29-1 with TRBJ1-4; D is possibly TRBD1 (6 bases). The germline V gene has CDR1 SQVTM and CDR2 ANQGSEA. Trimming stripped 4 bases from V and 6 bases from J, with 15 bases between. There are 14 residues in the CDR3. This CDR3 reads CSVGGGAHYEKLFF. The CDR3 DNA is TGCAGCGTTGGCGGGGGGGCGCATTATGAAAAACTGTTTTTT.

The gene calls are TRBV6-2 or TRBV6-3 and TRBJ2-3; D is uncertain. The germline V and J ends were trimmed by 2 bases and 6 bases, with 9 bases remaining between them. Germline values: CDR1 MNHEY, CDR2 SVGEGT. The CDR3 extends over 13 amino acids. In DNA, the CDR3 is TGTGCCAGCAGTTACCTTACGCGGGATACGCAGTATTTT. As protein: CASSYLTRDTQYF.

CDR3 residues: CASTSDSHQPQHF. Written as DNA, the CDR3 is TGTGCCAGCACCTCGGACAGCCATCAGCCCCAGCATTTT. The chain links TRBV28 to TRBJ1-5; maybe TRBD1 (6 bases). Germline lookup yields CDR1 MDHEN and CDR2 SYDVKM. Trimming left V 7 bases short and J 5 bases short, with 12 bases between. CDR3 length: 13 amino acids.

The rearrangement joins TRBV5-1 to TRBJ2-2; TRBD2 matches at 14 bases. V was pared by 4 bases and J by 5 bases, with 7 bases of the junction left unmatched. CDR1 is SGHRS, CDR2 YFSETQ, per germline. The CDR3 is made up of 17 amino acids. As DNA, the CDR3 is TGCGCCAGCAGCACCCCGGGACTAGCGGGAGTGACCGGGGAGCTGTTTTTT. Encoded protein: CASSTPGLAGVTGELFF.

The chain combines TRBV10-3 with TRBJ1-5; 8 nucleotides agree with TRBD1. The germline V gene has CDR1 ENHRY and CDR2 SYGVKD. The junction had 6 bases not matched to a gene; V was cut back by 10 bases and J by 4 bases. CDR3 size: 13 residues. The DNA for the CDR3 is TGTGCCAGCAATGGACAGGGTAATCAGCCCCAGCATTTT. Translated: CASNGQGNQPQHF.